The 27 T cell receptor beta chains reported below all come from one sample, sequenced in a study of shared clonotypes between healthy human individuals. Method: immunoSEQ multiplex PCR; TCRdb's copy keeps in-frame clones and lacks some. This sample has 1.6 million or so clones, with 97% to 99% found just once. The source material was naive CD4+ T cells sorted from blood. Described subset: CD45RA+ positively selected. The source is a man aged 30 to 39 in good health.

V is TRBV6-5 and J is TRBJ2-7; no clear D. The germline V and J ends were trimmed by 5 bases and 1 base, with 12 bases remaining between them. Per germline, CDR1 MNHEY and CDR2 SVGAGI. The CDR3 covers 14 residues. The CDR3, as DNA: TGTGCCAGCAGTCCCGGATCGGCGTCCTACGAGCAGTACTTC. Protein product: CASSPGSASYEQYF.

This clone showed up just once. The V call is TRBV25-1, the J call TRBJ2-1, with 13 bases that match TRBD2. The length of the CDR3 is 14 residues. Looked up from germline, CDR1 is MGHDK and CDR2 is SYGVNS. V was clipped by 11 bases and J by 7 bases; unmatched bases: 8. CDR3 nucleotide sequence: TGTGCCGGAAAGGGACTAGCGGGAAGTAATGAGCAGTTCTTC. Its translation is CAGKGLAGSNEQFF.

V is TRBV10-2 and J is TRBJ2-7; D is unclear. Germline V CDR1 and CDR2: WSHSY, SAAADI. V dropped 6 bases and J dropped 0 bases, with 12 bases sitting between them. This CDR3 has 14 residues. Here the CDR3 reads CASSQSSSSYEQYF. The CDR3 region has the DNA TGCGCCAGCAGCCAGTCCAGCTCCTCCTACGAGCAGTACTTC.

The chain links TRBV6-1 to TRBJ1-2; the match to TRBD1 covers 8 bases. V was pared by 6 bases and J by 7 bases, with 7 bases of the junction left unmatched. The germline gives CDR1 MNHNS, CDR2 SASEGT. The CDR3 has 13 residues. The CDR3 reads CASRIRTGSGYTF. For the CDR3, the DNA is TGTGCCAGCAGAATCCGGACAGGGTCTGGCTACACCTTC.

The genes are TRBV7-6 and TRBJ2-7; 11 bases are a match to TRBD2. Germline loops: CDR1 SGHVS, CDR2 FNYEAQ. CDR3 length: 15 amino acids. The V segment lost 5 bases and the J segment 3 bases; nucleotides outside the gene matches: 6. CDR3 region: CASSHSGRADYEQYF. Here the CDR3 DNA reads TGTGCCAGCAGCCATAGCGGGAGGGCTGACTACGAGCAGTACTTC.

This rearrangement joins TRBV13 to TRBJ2-1; TRBD1 matches at 7 bases. Germline trimming cut 6 bases from V and 9 bases from J; bases unmatched to any gene: 8. This CDR3 has 13 residues. Germline values: CDR1 PRHDT, CDR2 FYEKMQ (reference sequence). The CDR3 DNA is TGTGCCAGCAGGAGACAGGGCGTGGGTGAGCAGTTCTTC. Translation gives CASRRQGVGEQFF.

The chain recombines TRBV27 with TRBJ1-2, with D possibly matching TRBD1 (5 bases). Germline V gene sequence: CDR1 MNHEY, CDR2 SMNVEV (reference sequence). CDR3 length equals 13 residues. V shed 3 bases and J shed 4 bases, with 9 bases lying between them. CDR3 residues: CASSFQGAYGYTF. The CDR3 DNA sequence: TGTGCCAGCAGTTTTCAGGGAGCCTATGGCTACACCTTC.

This chain joins TRBV5-1 and TRBJ2-2, with 7 bases fitting TRBD2. This CDR3 spans 15 amino acids. Germline V CDR1 and CDR2: SGHRS, YFSETQ. With V trimmed by 7 bases and J by 2 bases, 8 bases remained unmatched. CDR3 DNA: TGCGCCAGCGGTTGGGAGGGAGCAAACACCGGGGAGCTGTTTTTT. This translates into CASGWEGANTGELFF.

The rearrangement joins TRBV18 to TRBJ2-7; possible D gene TRBD1, 6 bases. V was pared by 2 bases and J by 3 bases, with 14 bases between. Germline CDR1 KGHSH, CDR2 LQKENI. This CDR3 spans 15 amino acids. The CDR3 nucleotides read TGTGCCAGCTCACCATCTGGGACACCGAACTACGAGCAGTACTTC. It codes for CASSPSGTPNYEQYF.

This chain uses TRBV11-2 with TRBJ1-4; 7 bases map to TRBD1. CDR1 and CDR2 (germline): SGHAT, FQNNGV. V dropped 5 bases and J dropped 2; count of bases not matched to a gene: 5. The CDR3 contains 15 residues. For the CDR3, the DNA is TGTGCCAGCAGCACCGACAGGGCGACTAATGAAAAACTGTTTTTT. It is translated as CASSTDRATNEKLFF. The entire variable domain, with the rest obtained from reference TRBV11-2 and TRBJ1-4, is as follows: EAGVAQSPRYKIIEKRQSVAFWCNPISGHATLYWYQQILGQGPKLLIQFQNNGVVDDSQLPKDRFSAERLKGVDSTLKIQPAKLEDSAVYLCASSTDRATNEKLFFGSGTQLSVL.

V and J are TRBV5-1 and TRBJ1-4, with D possibly being TRBD1 (5 bases). V was pared by 1 base and J by 8 bases, with 9 bases between. This CDR3 is 13 amino acids long. Germline V gene data show CDR1 as SGHRS and CDR2 as YFSETQ. CDR3 in amino acids: CASSLSGHEKLFF. CDR3 nucleotide sequence: TGCGCCAGCAGCTTGTCAGGGCACGAAAAACTGTTTTTT.

The chain employs TRBV20-1 and TRBJ2-7; D is uncertain. V was pared by 1 base and J by 5 bases, with 6 bases between. The V gene's germline CDR1 is DFQATT and CDR2 SNEGSKA (reference sequence). This CDR3 is 11 amino acids long. The CDR3 bases are TGCAGTGCTAGAGGGGTCGACGAGCAGTACTTC. Its protein product is CSARGVDEQYF.

This chain links TRBV5-1 with TRBJ2-3; 9 bases align to TRBD1. The junction had 4 bases not matched to a gene; V was cut back by 0 bases and J by 5 bases. The CDR3 contains 15 residues. From germline, CDR1 is SGHRS and CDR2 YFSETQ. The CDR3: CASSLGQGGGDTQYF. The DNA for the CDR3 is TGCGCCAGCAGCTTGGGACAGGGGGGAGGAGATACGCAGTATTTT.

J is TRBJ2-3 and V is TRBV4-3; TRBD2 agrees at 8 bases. J was trimmed by 4 bases and V by 4 bases; bases with no gene match: 7. CDR1 is LGHNA and CDR2 is YSLEER in the germline V gene. The length of the CDR3 is 15 residues. The CDR3 region has the DNA TGCGCCAGCAGCCTCGAAGCGGGAGCCGCAGATACGCAGTATTTT. It yields the protein CASSLEAGAADTQYF.

This clone was recorded only once. V gene TRBV5-4 combines with J gene TRBJ2-3; D remains ambiguous. Germline CDR1 is SGHNT and CDR2 is YYREEE (reference sequence). This CDR3 region has 12 residues. Trimming removed 7 bases from V and 0 bases from J, with 6 bases in between. CDR3 sequence (DNA): TGTGCCAGCGGAACTAGCACAGATACGCAGTATTTT. Translating it yields CASGTSTDTQYF.

The V and J genes are TRBV30 and TRBJ2-3; 7 nucleotides line up with TRBD2. The length of the CDR3 is 15 residues. After removal of 0 bases from V and 4 bases from J, the junction contained 7 bases not matched to a gene. The V gene's germline CDR1 is GTSNPN and CDR2 SVGIG (reference sequence). DNA for the CDR3: TGTGCCTGGAGTGTGCCCAGGGCGGGGGCAGATACGCAGTATTTT. This sequence encodes CAWSVPRAGADTQYF.

The chain is built from TRBV29-1 and TRBJ2-3; no reliable D call. The CDR3 sequence is 13 residues long. Germline V gene data show CDR1 as SQVTM and CDR2 as ANQGSEA. Deletions cut 5 bases from V and 1 base from J, with 10 bases between. The CDR3 DNA sequence: TGCAGCGTTCTTTCCGGCGGCACAGATACGCAGTATTTT. Residues: CSVLSGGTDTQYF.

This chain connects TRBV9 to TRBJ2-2; the D gene is possibly TRBD2 (5 bases). The CDR3 loop spans 12 amino acids. Germline assignment: CDR1 SGDLS and CDR2 YYNGEE. The V end was cut by 4 bases, the J end by 6 bases, with 7 bases between. For the CDR3, the DNA is TGTGCCAGCAGCCAGGAGGCCGGGGAGCTGTTTTTT. Translating it yields CASSQEAGELFF.

The rearrangement links TRBV11-2 to TRBJ2-2; D is perhaps TRBD2 (6 bases). The CDR3 sequence is 16 residues long. Trimming left V 5 bases short and J 3 bases short, with 16 bases between. Germline V lookup: CDR1 SGHAT, CDR2 FQNNGV. The CDR3 DNA is TGTGCCAGCAGCCCCCAAAGCCCGGGAGACACCGGGGAGCTGTTTTTT. Protein: CASSPQSPGDTGELFF.

V is TRBV4-3 and J is TRBJ1-5, with D possibly being TRBD1 (5 bases). The germline gives CDR1 LGHNA, CDR2 YSLEER. This CDR3 is built from 17 residues. The V end lost 4 bases, the J end lost 0 bases, and 16 bases lay between the germline ends. CDR3 amino acids: CASSPGWGTASNQPQHF. The CDR3, as DNA: TGCGCCAGCAGCCCAGGGTGGGGCACTGCTAGCAATCAGCCCCAGCATTTT.

V and J are TRBV7-9 and TRBJ1-4; D gene unclear. CDR1 and CDR2 (germline): SEHNR, FQNEAQ (reference sequence). Deletions cut 6 bases from V and 6 bases from J, with 14 bases between. The length of the CDR3 is 14 residues. Here the CDR3 DNA reads TGTGCCAGCAGTTCCGGGTTTGGGGATGAAAAACTGTTTTTT. Protein: CASSSGFGDEKLFF. Drawing the rest from reference TRBV7-9 and TRBJ1-4, the complete variable domain is DTGVSQNPRHKITKRGQNVTFRCDPISEHNRLYWYRQTLGQGPEFLTYFQNEAQLEKSRLLSDRFSAERPKGSFSTLEIQRTEQGDSAMYLCASSSGFGDEKLFFGSGTQLSVL.

The CDR3 sequence: CATRPTSGRPWQYF. The DNA for the CDR3 is TGTGCCACCAGACCGACTAGCGGGAGACCTTGGCAGTACTTC. This sequence joins TRBV19 and TRBJ2-7, with 12 positions matching TRBD2. Unmatched junction bases numbered 13, after V lost 10 bases and J lost 9 bases. CDR1 is LNHDA and CDR2 is SQIVND in the germline V gene (reference sequence). This CDR3 is built from 14 residues. Looking up the rest from reference TRBV19 and TRBJ2-7 gives the full variable domain: DGGITQSPKYLFRKEGQNVTLSCEQNLNHDAMYWYRQDPGQGLRLIYYSQIVNDFQKGDIAEGYSVSREKKESFPLTVTSAQKNPTAFYLCATRPTSGRPWQYFGPGTRLTVT.

The chain joins TRBV28 to TRBJ2-5, with 8 bases matching TRBD1. The CDR3 runs to 14 residues. J lost 5 bases, V lost 5 bases, and 7 bases had no gene match. The germline gives CDR1 MDHEN, CDR2 SYDVKM. The CDR3 nucleotides are TGTGCCAGCAGTCCGACAGGGGCTGTGGAGACCCAGTACTTC. It yields the protein CASSPTGAVETQYF.

The chain has TRBV27 and TRBJ2-4; 8 bases line up with TRBD1. V gave up 3 bases and J gave up 1 base; unmatched junction bases: 5. CDR3 size: 16 residues. Germline loops: CDR1 MNHEY, CDR2 SMNVEV (reference sequence). In DNA form, the CDR3 reads TGTGCCAGCAGTTTCCCAGGGGGCTTGGCCAAAAACATTCAGTACTTC. Protein: CASSFPGGLAKNIQYF.

V is TRBV9 and J is TRBJ2-2; 14 positions agree with TRBD2. V lost 3 bases and J lost 0; bases outside the gene matches: 4. The CDR3 has 18 residues. Per the germline V gene, CDR1 is SGDLS and CDR2 is YYNGEE. The CDR3 is CASSAGTSGSANTGELFF. The CDR3, as DNA: TGTGCCAGCAGCGCCGGGACTAGCGGGAGCGCGAACACCGGGGAGCTGTTTTTT.

The chain recombines TRBV7-2 with TRBJ2-7, with TRBD2 identical over 12 bases. The trim removed 5 bases at V and 0 bases at J, leaving 8 bases unmatched. Per germline, CDR1 SGHTA and CDR2 FQGNSA. There are 17 residues in the CDR3. The CDR3 DNA sequence: TGTGCCAGCAGCCCTTCCCGGACTAGCGGGAACTCCTACGAGCAGTACTTC. Translating gives CASSPSRTSGNSYEQYF.

The chain couples TRBV19 to TRBJ2-5, with TRBD1 as a possible D gene (6 bases). The CDR3 extends over 14 amino acids. The germline gives CDR1 LNHDA, CDR2 SQIVND (reference sequence). V was shortened by 6 bases and J by 5 bases, with 16 bases between the two germline ends. The CDR3 loop is CASRQGSSRETQYF. In nucleotides, the CDR3 is TGTGCCAGTAGACAGGGATCTAGCAGGGAGACCCAGTACTTC.